Shown below are 20 T cell receptor beta chains from a single sample sequenced in a study of identifying expanded T cells in peripheral blood. Profiled with immunoSEQ multiplex PCR; TCRdb holds only in-frame clones, not every one. The sample yields 100,000 or so clones, 70% to 90% seen once. The sequenced sample was blood. Source of these receptors: a person aged 18 to 70 in good health.

The chain has TRBV6-5 and TRBJ1-5; D remains ambiguous. Trimming took 0 bases from V and 4 from J, leaving 4 bases between them. The CDR3 has 13 amino acids. In germline, CDR1 is MNHEY, CDR2 SVGAGI. This chain's CDR3 is CASSYSINQPQHF. The CDR3, as DNA: TGTGCCAGCAGTTACTCGATTAATCAGCCCCAGCATTTT.

The V call is TRBV7-2, the J call TRBJ2-7, with 12 bases fitting TRBD2. Germline CDR1 SGHTA, CDR2 FQGNSA. The V segment lost 6 bases and the J segment 3 bases; nucleotides outside the gene matches: 3. The CDR3 runs 14 residues. CDR3 residues: CASSKTSGGYEQYF. CDR3 DNA: TGTGCCAGCAGTAAGACTAGCGGGGGCTACGAGCAGTACTTC.

The chain uses TRBV5-4 and TRBJ2-7, with 10 nucleotides matching TRBD1. The junction had 3 bases not matched to a gene; V was cut back by 4 bases and J by 2 bases. CDR1 is SGHNT and CDR2 is YYREEE in the germline V gene (reference sequence). This CDR3 is built from 14 residues. As DNA, the CDR3 is TGTGCCAGCAGCCCCGGACAGGGGGCCTACGAGCAGTACTTC. Translating gives CASSPGQGAYEQYF.

The V and J genes are TRBV6-6 and TRBJ1-2; a weak D match, TRBD1 (6 bases). V dropped 2 bases and J dropped 2 bases, with 12 bases sitting between them. This CDR3 region has 15 residues. Germline V gives CDR1 MNHNY, CDR2 SVGAGI (reference sequence). In nucleotides, the CDR3 is TGTGCCAGCAGTTACGGAAGGGGACAAAACTATGGCTACACCTTC. Translation: CASSYGRGQNYGYTF.

The chain combines TRBV7-8 with TRBJ2-7, with 8 bases that match TRBD1. Unmatched junction bases numbered 5, after V lost 5 bases and J lost 2 bases. The germline CDR1 and CDR2 sequences are SGHVS and FQNEAQ. The CDR3 loop spans 14 amino acids. DNA of the CDR3: TGTGCCAGCAGCACCCGGACAGGGACCTACGAGCAGTACTTC. Its protein product is CASSTRTGTYEQYF.

This sequence joins TRBV9 and TRBJ2-3; D uncertain. CDR3 length: 14 residues. Germline V lookup: CDR1 SGDLS, CDR2 YYNGEE. V lost 4 bases, J lost 3 bases, and 12 bases lay in between. CDR3 loop: CASSRGERTDTQYF. In DNA, the CDR3 is TGTGCCAGCAGCCGAGGAGAGAGGACAGATACGCAGTATTTT.

This clone is a singleton in its sample. This chain connects TRBV4-2 to TRBJ2-1; 9 nucleotides match TRBD2. The germline gives CDR1 LGHNA, CDR2 YNFKEQ. The CDR3 sequence is 17 residues long. V dropped 1 base and J dropped 10; count of bases not matched to a gene: 14. The CDR3 sequence: CASSQVRAGGLSAEQFF. CDR3 nucleotides: TGTGCCAGCAGCCAAGTCAGAGCGGGGGGCCTTAGTGCGGAGCAGTTCTTC.

The chain is built from TRBV4-1 and TRBJ2-3; 7 bases fit TRBD2. The J segment lost 0 bases and the V segment lost 4 bases, leaving 10 bases of the junction unmatched. Germline values: CDR1 MGHRA, CDR2 YSYEKL. The length of the CDR3 is 17 residues. CDR3 sequence (DNA): TGCGCCAGCAGCCGGGGGTTGGGGGACTATAGCACAGATACGCAGTATTTT. Its protein product is CASSRGLGDYSTDTQYF.

This chain joins TRBV7-7 and TRBJ2-1, with 7 bases lining up with TRBD1. The ends lost 1 base at V and 8 bases at J; junction bases unmatched: 8. The CDR3 extends over 15 amino acids. CDR1 SSHAT and CDR2 FNYEAQ come from the germline V gene (reference sequence). The CDR3 DNA reads TGTGCCAGCAGCTTAGGAGACAGGGTGTGGGATGAGCAGTTCTTC. As protein: CASSLGDRVWDEQFF.

In its sample, this clone was seen a few times. Sequence at one end of the junction differs from germline and may be a read error. This sequence joins TRBV5-3 and TRBJ1-4; possible D gene TRBD1, 6 bases. TRBV5-3 counts as an open reading frame of uncertain function. The CDR3 has 15 residues. CDR3 residues: CARSFRQATNEKLFF. The CDR3 nucleotides read TGTGCCAGAAGCTTCAGACAGGCAACCAATGAAAAACTGTTTTTT.

The chain is built from TRBV5-4 and TRBJ2-3; D is perhaps TRBD2 (7 bases). CDR1 SGHNT and CDR2 YYREEE come from the germline V gene (reference sequence). The V and J ends lost 4 bases and 1 base respectively, with 22 bases between them. The CDR3 has 18 residues. The CDR3, as DNA: TGTGCCAGCAGCCCTCGTGGTGGCGGGGGCGGGGGCACAGATACGCAGTATTTT. Its translation: CASSPRGGGGGGTDTQYF.

The V and J genes are TRBV2 and TRBJ2-7; D remains unclear. Germline V gives CDR1 SNHLY, CDR2 FYNNEI. The CDR3 has 13 amino acids. Trimming left V 2 bases short and J 2 bases short, with 7 bases between. This chain's CDR3 is CASSEMRTYEQYF. In nucleotides, the CDR3 is TGTGCCAGCAGTGAAATGAGGACCTACGAGCAGTACTTC.

The chain joins TRBV4-2 to TRBJ2-2; possibly TRBD1 or TRBD2 for D (5 bases each). Trimming took 0 bases from V and 5 from J, leaving 10 bases between them. The CDR3 has 15 residues. Looked up from germline, CDR1 is LGHNA and CDR2 is YNFKEQ. The CDR3 sequence: CASSQEMGETGELFF. Here the CDR3 DNA reads TGTGCCAGCAGCCAAGAAATGGGGGAGACCGGGGAGCTGTTTTTT.

The chain carries TRBV11-2 and TRBJ2-2; a weak D match, TRBD1 (6 bases). Germline CDR1 reads SGHAT; CDR2 reads FQNNGV. The CDR3 covers 14 residues. The ends were cut back, 4 bases at V and 6 bases at J, with 12 bases in the middle. CDR3 loop: CASSSQGWAGELFF. In DNA form, the CDR3 reads TGTGCCAGCAGCTCACAGGGCTGGGCCGGGGAGCTGTTTTTT.

The chain has TRBV28 and TRBJ1-3; TRBD1 might be the D (5 bases). Trimming took 7 bases from V and 4 from J, leaving 14 bases between them. The CDR3 is made up of 14 amino acids. The V gene's germline CDR1 is MDHEN and CDR2 SYDVKM. The CDR3 sequence is CASKEGTLGNTIYF. CDR3 DNA: TGTGCCAGCAAGGAAGGGACCTTGGGAAACACCATATATTTT.

The V call is TRBV5-1, the J call TRBJ2-1; TRBD1 matches at 10 bases. CDR1 SGHRS and CDR2 YFSETQ come from the germline V gene. This CDR3 has 15 amino acids. V dropped 3 bases and J dropped 10; count of bases not matched to a gene: 10. The CDR3 sequence: CASSWDRGGSGEQFF. CDR3 sequence (DNA): TGCGCCAGCAGCTGGGACAGGGGCGGGTCTGGGGAGCAGTTCTTC.

The V gene is TRBV7-6, the J gene TRBJ2-3, with TRBD2 matching 9 bases. Germline values: CDR1 SGHVS, CDR2 FNYEAQ. V gave up 5 bases and J gave up 3 bases; unmatched junction bases: 12. The length of the CDR3 is 17 residues. CDR3 amino acids: CASSRKGASGVTDTQYF. The CDR3 bases are TGTGCCAGCAGCCGGAAGGGGGCTAGCGGGGTTACAGATACGCAGTATTTT.

This clone appeared a single time. This chain links TRBV10-3 with TRBJ2-7; D is ambiguous. The CDR3 loop spans 13 amino acids. Germline V gene data show CDR1 as ENHRY and CDR2 as SYGVKD. V lost 11 bases, J lost 4 bases, and 18 bases lay in between. The CDR3 region has the DNA TGTGCCGCAGCTCCGGGTCCAGATTACGAGCAGTACTTC. As protein: CAAAPGPDYEQYF.

The CDR3 spells CASIDENGTGELFF. The CDR3 nucleotides read TGTGCCAGCATCGACGAAAACGGCACCGGGGAGCTGTTTTTT. The gene calls are TRBV6-4 and TRBJ2-2, with D unresolved. CDR3 size: 14 residues. Trimming left V 7 bases short and J 4 bases short, with 13 bases between. Germline-derived CDR1 and CDR2 are MRHNA and SNTAGT.

This clone was found once. V usage is TRBV6-5 and J usage is TRBJ1-2; TRBD1 might be the D (6 bases). There are 12 residues in the CDR3. V lost 2 bases and J lost 7, with 8 bases in between. Germline-derived CDR1 and CDR2 are MNHEY and SVGAGI. The CDR3 is CASSYQGTGYTF. In nucleotides, the CDR3 is TGTGCCAGCAGTTACCAGGGGACTGGCTACACCTTC.